The present entry profiles one T cell receptor beta chain with its context. Its antigen remains unknown. This record belongs to a study of graft-versus-host responses after intestinal transplantation. Across the study: Recipients across the board were started on anti-thymocyte globulin induction, then kept on tacrolimus and steroids for about 3 years.

Libraries were prepared by immunoSEQ multiplex PCR; TCRdb keeps only in-frame clonotypes and omits some of them. The profile covers about 47,000 clones, with approximately 96% appearing a single time and around 0.25% taken by the ten largest. Study outcomes and limitations: GvH clones detected in recipient marrow included some appearing first in ileum or blood. Peak circulating GvH clone levels were associated with early post-transplant HvG declines.

The V end was cut by 7 bases, the J end by 7 bases, with 14 bases between. This CDR3 has 13 residues. Germline assignment: CDR1 MNHNY and CDR2 SVGAGI (reference sequence). The rearrangement uses TRBV6-6 and TRBJ1-5, with no clear D. This specimen consisted of unstimulated CD8+ T cells sorted from spleen or lymph node cells, obtained before transplant. The sequence came from a human donor who was the organ donor for an intestinal transplant. CDR3 protein: CASKTGGLQPQHF. Here the CDR3 DNA reads TGTGCCAGCAAAACGGGAGGTCTCCAGCCCCAGCATTTT.